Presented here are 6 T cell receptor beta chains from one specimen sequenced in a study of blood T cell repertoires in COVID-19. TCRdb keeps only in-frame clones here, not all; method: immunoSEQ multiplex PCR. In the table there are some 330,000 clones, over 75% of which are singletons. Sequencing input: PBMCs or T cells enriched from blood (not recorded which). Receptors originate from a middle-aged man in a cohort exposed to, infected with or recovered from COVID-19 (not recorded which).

CDR3 sequence (DNA): TGCGCCAGCAGCTTGGGGTCGGGCTTTTCGGGATACGAGCAGTACTTC. Encoded protein: CASSLGSGFSGYEQYF. The V call is TRBV5-1, the J call TRBJ2-7; tentatively, D is TRBD2 (5 bases). Between the trimmed V and J ends, which lost 0 bases and 4 bases, there was a span of 17 bases. Germline CDR1 reads SGHRS; CDR2 reads YFSETQ. The CDR3 runs 16 residues.

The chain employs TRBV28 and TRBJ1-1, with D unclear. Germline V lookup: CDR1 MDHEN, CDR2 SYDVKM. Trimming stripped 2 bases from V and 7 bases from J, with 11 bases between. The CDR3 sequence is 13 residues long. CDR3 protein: CASSLGNDFEAFF. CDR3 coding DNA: TGTGCCAGCAGTTTAGGAAACGACTTTGAAGCTTTCTTT. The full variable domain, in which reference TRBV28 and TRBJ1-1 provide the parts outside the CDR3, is DVKVTQSSRYLVKRTGEKVFLECVQDMDHENMFWYRQDPGLGLRLIYFSYDVKMKEKGDIPEGYSVSREKKERFSLILESASTNQTSMYLCASSLGNDFEAFFGQGTRLTVV.

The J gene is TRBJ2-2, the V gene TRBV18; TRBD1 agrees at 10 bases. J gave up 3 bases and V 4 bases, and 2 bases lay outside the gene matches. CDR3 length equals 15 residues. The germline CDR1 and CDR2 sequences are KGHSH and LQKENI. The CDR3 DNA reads TGTGCCAGCTCACGGGACAGGGGCTACACCGGGGAGCTGTTTTTT. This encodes CASSRDRGYTGELFF.

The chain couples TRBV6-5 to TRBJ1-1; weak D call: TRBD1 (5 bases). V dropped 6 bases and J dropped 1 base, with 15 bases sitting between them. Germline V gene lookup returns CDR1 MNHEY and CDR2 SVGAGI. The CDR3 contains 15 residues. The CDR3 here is CASRLTALTNTEAFF. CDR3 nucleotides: TGTGCCAGCAGGCTGACAGCTCTGACGAACACTGAAGCTTTCTTT.

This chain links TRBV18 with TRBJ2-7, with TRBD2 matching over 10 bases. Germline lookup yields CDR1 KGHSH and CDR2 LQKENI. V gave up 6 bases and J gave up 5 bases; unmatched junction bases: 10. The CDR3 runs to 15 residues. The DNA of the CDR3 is TGTGCCAGCTCGTTCGCCGGGACTAGCGAGGACGAGCAGTACTTC. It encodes CASSFAGTSEDEQYF.

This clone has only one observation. The CDR3 loop reads CASSPLSARKPPEQFF. DNA for the CDR3: TGTGCCAGCAGCCCTCTTAGCGCCAGAAAGCCCCCGGAGCAGTTCTTC. This sequence joins TRBV3-1 (or the pseudogene TRBV3-2) and TRBJ2-1; tentative D call: TRBD2 (5 bases). V lost 4 bases and J 10 bases, leaving 23 bases between the germline ends. Germline CDR1 and CDR2: LGHDT and YNNKEL (reference sequence). The CDR3 is 16 amino acids.